This T cell receptor (beta chain) was captured by sequencing in a study of blood T cell repertoires in COVID-19 (dated by TCRdb to 2019 to 2021). A note on the overall study: The collaborator samples originated in the United States, Italy and Spain and spanned the acute and convalescent phases of COVID-19. The material from the prospective study consisted of cDNA or gDNA derived from T cells, B-cell-depleted T cells, or PBMCs. Subjects who had been exposed to COVID-19, were actively infected with it, or had recovered from it provided the deeply sampled blood TCRbeta repertoires that made up the dataset. The repertoires were made available in a free public database intended to serve as a resource for research on the immune response to SARS-CoV-2. The samples were drawn from two sources: the first 160 participants of the ongoing ImmuneRACE study, and 1,000 to 1,500 subjects contributed by 6 global collaborators. Sample metadata almost always included a de-identified subject ID, COVID-19 status, age in years and sex. Where HLA class I and class II types were available, the types were taken from metadata supplied by the sample provider, not from assay-based typing.

Collaborating institutions collected whole blood in K2EDTA tubes following their own protocols. For TCRbeta analysis, collaborator samples were shipped as frozen whole blood, as isolated PBMCs, or as DNA extracted from either sample type. The research as a whole found: Clinical and demographic metadata were provided uncurated, with the amount varying by source and participant.

The immunoSEQ Assay, a bias-controlled multiplex PCR, was used to amplify TCRbeta CDR3 regions from genomic DNA. Processing in the source paper ran as follows. The number of nucleated cells in each sample was estimated by amplification of reference gene primers within the assay. Sequence reads were collapsed and filtered to measure the absolute abundance of every unique TCRbeta CDR3 rearrangement. Productive Simpson clonality was computed per sample as the square root of Simpson's diversity index over productive rearrangements. This is the immuneACCESS table as TCRdb keeps it, with only in-frame sequences that have V and J called. A part of the clones is gone; compared with another copy, unresolved V genes explain less than half, and the rest is unexplained. V and J calls plus clone size are reproduced from that table; the DNA served to infer D and trimming. Counted in this sample were around 110,000 clones; roughly 83% of them appeared once. Roughly 4.4% of the sample is held by the ten biggest clonotypes.

V and J are trimmed by 2 bases and 8 bases, and the gene matches miss 5 bases of the junction. CDR1 and CDR2 (LGHDT, YNNKEL) derive from the germline V gene (reference sequence). The CDR3 spans 14 residues, from the cysteine through the phenylalanine. The entry retains the CDR3 DNA only, 42 bases that are in frame from base 1. In regard to this clone: Its antigen remains unidentified. Base qualities were left out, and no much larger clone turns up one base away.

What was sequenced was peripheral blood. The rearrangement combines TRBV3-1 (or the pseudogene TRBV3-2) with TRBJ1-4; 7 of the junction bases match TRBD1. The TCR sequence derives from a human donor in a cohort sampled during active COVID-19. The CDR3 region has the sequence CASSQKGQTEKLFF. In nucleotides, the sequence is TGTGCCAGCAGCCAAAAGGGACAGACCGAAAAACTGTTTTTT.